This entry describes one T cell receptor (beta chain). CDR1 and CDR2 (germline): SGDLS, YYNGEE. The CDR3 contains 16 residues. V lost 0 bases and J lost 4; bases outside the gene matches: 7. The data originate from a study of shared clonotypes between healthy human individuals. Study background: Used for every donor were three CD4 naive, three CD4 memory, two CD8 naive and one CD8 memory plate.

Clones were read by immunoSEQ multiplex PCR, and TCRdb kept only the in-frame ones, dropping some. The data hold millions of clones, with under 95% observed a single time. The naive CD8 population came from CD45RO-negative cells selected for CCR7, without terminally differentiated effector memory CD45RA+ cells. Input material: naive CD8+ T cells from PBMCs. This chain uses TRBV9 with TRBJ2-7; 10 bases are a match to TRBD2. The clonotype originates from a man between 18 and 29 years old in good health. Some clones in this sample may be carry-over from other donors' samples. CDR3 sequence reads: CASSVGPSGSKYEQYF. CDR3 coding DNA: TGTGCCAGCAGCGTAGGACCTAGCGGGAGTAAGTACGAGCAGTACTTC.